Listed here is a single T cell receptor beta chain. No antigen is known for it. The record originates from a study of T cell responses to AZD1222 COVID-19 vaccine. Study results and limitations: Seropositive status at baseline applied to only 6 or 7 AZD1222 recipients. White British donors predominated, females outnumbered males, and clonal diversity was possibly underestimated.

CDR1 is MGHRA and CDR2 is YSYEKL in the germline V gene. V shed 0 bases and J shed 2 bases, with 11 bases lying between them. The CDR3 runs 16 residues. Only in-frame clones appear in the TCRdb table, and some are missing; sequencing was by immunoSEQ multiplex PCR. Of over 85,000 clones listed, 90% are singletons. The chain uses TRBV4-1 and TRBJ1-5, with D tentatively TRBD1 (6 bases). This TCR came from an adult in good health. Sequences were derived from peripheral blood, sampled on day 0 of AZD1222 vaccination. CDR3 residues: CASSQDPRGGNQPQHF. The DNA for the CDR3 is TGCGCCAGCAGCCAAGATCCCAGGGGAGGCAATCAGCCCCAGCATTTT.